This T cell receptor beta chain was sequenced during a study of blood T cell repertoires in COVID-19. This table comes from immunoSEQ multiplex PCR, and its TCRdb copy is limited to in-frame clones, with some not included. The table records approximately 89,000 clones, 65% to 80% of them present only once. The CDR3 is made up of 15 amino acids. The V segment lost 0 bases and the J segment 8 bases; nucleotides outside the gene matches: 7. CDR1 is SGDLS and CDR2 is YYNGEE in the germline V gene. Sequenced sample: peripheral blood. V gene TRBV9 combines with J gene TRBJ1-4; 7 positions match TRBD1. The TCR comes from a human donor in a cohort sampled during active COVID-19. The CDR3 protein is CASSVAEGAREKLFF. The CDR3, as DNA: TGTGCCAGCAGCGTAGCTGAGGGGGCGCGAGAAAAACTGTTTTTT.